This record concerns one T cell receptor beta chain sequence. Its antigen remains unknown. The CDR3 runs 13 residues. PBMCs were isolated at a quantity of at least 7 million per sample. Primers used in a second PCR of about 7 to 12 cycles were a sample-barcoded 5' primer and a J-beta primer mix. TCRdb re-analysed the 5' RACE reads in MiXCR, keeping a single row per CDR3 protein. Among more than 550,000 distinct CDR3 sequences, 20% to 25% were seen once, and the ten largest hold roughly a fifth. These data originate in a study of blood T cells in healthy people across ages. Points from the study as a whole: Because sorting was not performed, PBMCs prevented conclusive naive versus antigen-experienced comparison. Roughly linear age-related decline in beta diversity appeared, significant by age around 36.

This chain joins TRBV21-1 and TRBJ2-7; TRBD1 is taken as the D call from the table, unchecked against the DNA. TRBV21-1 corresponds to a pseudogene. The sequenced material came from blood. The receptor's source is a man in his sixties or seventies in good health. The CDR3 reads CASIRDREFEQYF. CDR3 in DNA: TGTGCCAGCATCCGGGACAGGGAGTTCGAGCAGTACTTC.